The 20 T cell receptor beta chains reported below all come from one sample, sequenced in a study of monozygotic twins with cystic fibrosis. TCRdb keeps only in-frame clones here, not all; method: immunoSEQ multiplex PCR. Of around 23,000 clones listed, 75% to 95% are singletons. The source material was blood. These receptors were obtained from a girl aged 2-10 years with cystic fibrosis.

J is TRBJ2-3 and V is TRBV7-2; D call uncertain. Trimming shortened V by 1 base and J by 4 bases, and 9 bases separated the two germline ends. Germline CDR1 SGHTA, CDR2 FQGNSA. The CDR3 consists of 14 residues. The CDR3 DNA reads as TGTGCCAGCAGCTTAGACGGTAAATCAGATACGCAGTATTTT. Its protein is CASSLDGKSDTQYF. Drawing the rest from reference TRBV7-2 and TRBJ2-3, the complete variable domain is GAGVSQSPSNKVTEKGKDVELRCDPISGHTALYWYRQSLGQGLEFLIYFQGNSAPDKSGLPSDRFSAERTGGSVSTLTIQRTQQEDSAVYLCASSLDGKSDTQYFGPGTRLTVL.

V is TRBV13 and J is TRBJ2-1, with 13 bases aligning to TRBD2. The V and J ends lost 8 bases and 4 bases, in that order; junction bases with no gene match: 5. The germline CDR1 and CDR2 sequences are PRHDT and FYEKMQ (reference sequence). The CDR3 loop spans 15 amino acids. The CDR3 coding sequence is TGTGCCAGCGGCCGGACTAGCGGGGGTTACAATGAGCAGTTCTTC. Its protein is CASGRTSGGYNEQFF. The whole variable domain, remainder taken from reference TRBV13 and TRBJ2-1, is AAGVIQSPRHLIKEKRETATLKCYPIPRHDTVYWYQQGPGQDPQFLISFYEKMQSDKGSIPDRFSAQQFSDYHSELNMSSLELGDSALYFCASGRTSGGYNEQFFGPGTRLTVL.

This chain uses TRBV9 with TRBJ1-1; the D gene is possibly TRBD1 (6 bases). Germline assignment: CDR1 SGDLS and CDR2 YYNGEE. The CDR3 extends over 13 amino acids. Trimming removed 4 bases from V and 11 bases from J, with 18 bases in between. CDR3 sequence (DNA): TGTGCCAGCAGCACGCGCTCGGGGGCAACGGCTTTCTTT. It encodes CASSTRSGATAFF.

The genes are TRBV30 and TRBJ2-2, with 9 bases that match TRBD1. Germline lookup yields CDR1 GTSNPN and CDR2 SVGIG (reference sequence). The length of the CDR3 is 18 residues. Losses at the gene ends were 0 bases for V and 1 base for J; bases not matched to a gene: 9. The CDR3 sequence: CAWSVPPNRGLNTGELFF. The DNA of the CDR3 is TGTGCCTGGAGTGTACCCCCTAACAGGGGGCTGAACACCGGGGAGCTGTTTTTT.

The J gene is TRBJ2-7, the V gene TRBV27; 9 bases are shared with TRBD2. Germline V gene sequence: CDR1 MNHEY, CDR2 SMNVEV (reference sequence). The CDR3 is 18 residues long. V lost 5 bases, J lost 0 bases, and 14 bases stayed unmatched. CDR3 residues: CASSPWLASGAISYEQYF. CDR3 sequence (DNA): TGTGCCAGCAGTCCCTGGTTGGCTAGCGGGGCCATCTCCTACGAGCAGTACTTC.

The V and J genes are TRBV19 and TRBJ1-2; 7 bases match TRBD1. The length of the CDR3 is 15 residues. J lost 2 bases, V lost 3 bases, and 6 bases had no gene match. CDR1 LNHDA and CDR2 SQIVND come from the germline V gene (reference sequence). Here the CDR3 DNA reads TGTGCCAGTAGTATCAGGGAGGGGGCGAACTATGGCTACACCTTC. Protein: CASSIREGANYGYTF.

The chain couples TRBV7-9 to TRBJ1-2; TRBD1 agrees at 9 bases. The V and J ends lost 2 bases and 4 bases, in that order; junction bases with no gene match: 11. The germline V gene encodes CDR1 SEHNR and CDR2 FQNEAQ (reference sequence). The CDR3 is made up of 17 amino acids. The CDR3 DNA sequence: TGTGCCAGCAGCTTAAGGGCTCGGGACAGGGACCCCTATGGCTACACCTTC. Translating it yields CASSLRARDRDPYGYTF.

This clone has only one observation. CDR3 DNA: TGTGCCAGCAGCCCTAGATTTGGACAGACGAACACTGAAGCTTTCTTT. It is translated as CASSPRFGQTNTEAFF. V is TRBV5-8 and J is TRBJ1-1; tentatively, D is TRBD1 (6 bases). The V gene lost 4 bases and the J gene lost 1 base, with 17 bases spanning the gap. The germline gives CDR1 SGHTS, CDR2 YDEGEE. The CDR3 runs 16 residues.

This clone was seen a single time. This chain uses TRBV27 with TRBJ2-2, with no clear D. V was shortened by 8 bases and J by 0 bases, with 19 bases between the two germline ends. Germline V gene data show CDR1 as MNHEY and CDR2 as SMNVEV (reference sequence). CDR3 length: 17 amino acids. For the CDR3, the DNA is TGTGCCAGCTCCTATAGAGAAGGTTCACCGAACACCGGGGAGCTGTTTTTT. Its protein product is CASSYREGSPNTGELFF.

The chain combines TRBV4-3 with TRBJ1-1; unclear D gene. Trimming left V 0 bases short and J 7 bases short, with 12 bases between. The V gene's germline CDR1 is LGHNA and CDR2 YSLEER. CDR3 length: 14 amino acids. CDR3 sequence: CASSQERADDEAFF. The CDR3 bases are TGCGCCAGCAGCCAAGAGAGAGCAGATGATGAAGCTTTCTTT.

The chain combines TRBV4-3 with TRBJ1-2, with D perhaps TRBD1 (5 bases). The CDR3 length is 16 residues. Germline CDR1 reads LGHNA; CDR2 reads YSLEER. Trimming removed 4 bases at V and 2 bases at J, with 17 bases between. CDR3 DNA: TGCGCCAGCAGCCCGACTTGGATCCCAGGGAACTATGGCTACACCTTC. This codes for CASSPTWIPGNYGYTF.

The rearrangement uses TRBV30 and TRBJ1-2, with D possibly being TRBD1 (5 bases). Germline-derived CDR1 and CDR2 are GTSNPN and SVGIG (reference sequence). The V end was cut by 2 bases, the J end by 2 bases, with 15 bases between. The length of the CDR3 is 15 residues. CDR3 nucleotides: TGTGCCTGGAGTACCCAGAGGGCAGGGAACTATGGCTACACCTTC. This encodes CAWSTQRAGNYGYTF.

This sequence joins TRBV18 and TRBJ1-1; D is undetermined. Trimming took off 5 bases at V and 0 bases at J, with 13 bases between the two ends. This CDR3 has 15 residues. CDR1 and CDR2 (germline): KGHSH, LQKENI. The CDR3 region has the DNA TGTGCCAGCTCAACGAGAGGGAGTTTGAACACTGAAGCTTTCTTT. It encodes CASSTRGSLNTEAFF.

The V call is TRBV30, the J call TRBJ2-5; 14 positions match TRBD2. The junction had 10 bases not matched to a gene; V was cut back by 0 bases and J by 4 bases. The CDR3 totals 18 residues. Germline CDR1 is GTSNPN and CDR2 is SVGIG (reference sequence). CDR3 in amino acids: CAWSVRLTSGGARETQYF. DNA for the CDR3: TGTGCCTGGAGTGTACGATTGACTAGCGGGGGGGCGCGAGAGACCCAGTACTTC.

This clone came up a few times. This chain connects TRBV28 to TRBJ1-5; 7 nucleotides match TRBD1. Germline V gives CDR1 MDHEN, CDR2 SYDVKM. The CDR3 length is 15 residues. V trimming: 2 bases; J trimming: 5 bases; junction bases outside the gene matches: 6. CDR3 bases: TGTGCCAGCAGTTTAAGGGACAGCGTTTATCAGCCCCAGCATTTT. It encodes CASSLRDSVYQPQHF.

J is TRBJ1-2 and V is TRBV5-5; a weak D match, TRBD1 (5 bases). CDR1 is SGHKS, CDR2 YYEKEE, per germline (reference sequence). The CDR3 has 11 amino acids. The V gene lost 8 bases and the J gene lost 3 bases, with 8 bases spanning the gap. Here the CDR3 DNA reads TGTGCCAGTACAGGAGACTATGGCTACACCTTC. It specifies CASTGDYGYTF.

This chain connects TRBV6-5 to TRBJ1-2; TRBD1 aligns across 10 bases. The germline V gene encodes CDR1 MNHEY and CDR2 SVGAGI. V gave up 5 bases and J gave up 6 bases; unmatched junction bases: 9. The CDR3 runs 15 residues. The CDR3 protein is CASSPTGTGAHGYTF. The CDR3 coding sequence is TGTGCCAGCAGTCCCACCGGGACAGGGGCCCATGGCTACACCTTC.

The chain uses TRBV7-9 and TRBJ1-1; no clear D. V was pared by 8 bases and J by 7 bases, with 14 bases between. The germline gives CDR1 SEHNR, CDR2 FQNEAQ (reference sequence). This CDR3 region has 12 residues. CDR3 in amino acids: CASCSDDDEAFF. The CDR3 bases are TGTGCCAGCTGCTCAGATGACGATGAAGCTTTCTTT.

The V and J genes are TRBV4-3 and TRBJ2-5, with D maybe TRBD2 (5 bases). The tail of the sequence fits TRBJ2-7 better, so the J call may be wrong. The CDR3 spans 15 residues. Germline CDR1 LGHNA, CDR2 YSLEER. The CDR3 region is CASSPDLATVLEQYF. DNA of the CDR3: TGCGCCAGCAGCCCAGACTTAGCGACGGTACTCGAGCAGTACTTC.

CDR3 amino acids: CSAGSYEQYF. CDR3 sequence (DNA): TGCAGTGCTGGGAGCTACGAGCAGTACTTC. The rearrangement links TRBV20-1 to TRBJ2-7, with D perhaps matching TRBD2 (5 bases). Deletions cut 5 bases from V and 3 bases from J, with 5 bases between. The CDR3 extends over 10 amino acids. Looked up from germline, CDR1 is DFQATT and CDR2 is SNEGSKA (reference sequence).